The rows below give T cell receptor beta chains drawn from one sample of a study of radiotherapy plus CTLA-4 blockade in lung cancer. Sequencing used immunoSEQ multiplex PCR; TCRdb keeps in-frame clones, though not all of them. The sample consists of about 62,000 clones, roughly 76% of them appearing once. The source was peripheral blood, collected from a patient treated with radiotherapy plus ipilimumab. Receptor source: a human donor with non-small cell lung cancer who had a complete response to radiotherapy plus ipilimumab. The CDR3 runs from the conserved cysteine through the conserved F or W. D genes are given only for firm matches. Where a row states a size, it is once, few, many or the class of an expanded clone; other rows omit it.

NA	TRBD1	TRBV7-9	TRBJ2-2	TGTGCCAGCAGCCGGACAGGGGGCATTGGTGGCGGGGAGCTGTTTTTT	CASSRTGGIGGGELFF
NA	NA	TRBV29-1	TRBJ2-2	TGCAGCGTTGAACCCCAGGGAACCGGGGAGCTGTTTTTT	CSVEPQGTGELFF
NA	TRBD1	TRBV6-1	TRBJ1-5	TGTGCCAGCAGGGAAGACAGGGATAATCAGCCCCAGCATTTT	CASREDRDNQPQHF
NA	TRBD1	TRBV25-1	TRBJ2-1	TGTGCCAGCAGTGAATACAGGACAGGGATTGAGCAGTTCTTC	CASSEYRTGIEQFF
NA	TRBD2	TRBV6-6	TRBJ2-3	TGTGCCAGCACGGATACTAGCGGCACAGATACGCAGTATTTT	CASTDTSGTDTQYF
NA	TRBD1	TRBV6-5	TRBJ1-4	TGTGCCAGCAGGGCAGGGGGGCGAGCTAATGAAAAACTGTTTTTT	CASRAGGRANEKLFF
few	NA	TRBV30	TRBJ1-1	TGTGCCTGGAGTGTACGACAGTTTGACACTGAAGCTTTCTTT	CAWSVRQFDTEAFF
few	TRBD1	TRBV7-9	TRBJ1-2	TGTGCCAGCAGCCCAGGGGGCTATGGCTACACCTTC	CASSPGGYGYTF
once	NA	TRBV20-1	TRBJ2-3	TGCAGTGCTAGTTATACGGGTACGCAGTATTTT	CSASYTGTQYF
NA	TRBD2	TRBV4-2	TRBJ2-1	TGTGCCAGCAGCCAAGAGGGATCCTATACTAGCGGGGTGGGGGTTTACAATGAGCAGTTCTTC	CASSQEGSYTSGVGVYNEQFF
NA	NA	TRBV28	TRBJ1-3	TGTGCCAGCAGTCCCCGACAGTTCTACTCTGGAAACACCATATATTTT	CASSPRQFYSGNTIYF
few	TRBD1	TRBV7-3	TRBJ1-6	TGTGCCAGCAGCTTAGCGGGGTGGACAGGGAACAAGAACTATAATTCACCCCTCCACTTT	CASSLAGWTGNKNYNSPLHF
NA	NA	TRBV4-2	TRBJ2-1	TGTGCCAGCAGCCAAGAGGAAAGGACGGGAAAGTTCTTC	CASSQEERTGKFF
NA	TRBD1	TRBV7-3	TRBJ1-4	TGTGCCAGCACCGACCTGACAGGGGGCGGGGGTAATGAAAAACTGTTTTTT	CASTDLTGGGGNEKLFF
once	TRBD1	TRBV19	TRBJ1-4	TGTGCCAGTAGTACTCTGGGACAGACATTAAATGAAAAACTGTTTTTT	CASSTLGQTLNEKLFF
NA	NA	TRBV11-2	TRBJ2-2	TGTGCCAGCAGCTTACTCCAACAAAACACCGGGGAGCTGTTTTTT	CASSLLQQNTGELFF
NA	NA	TRBV10-3	TRBJ2-3	TGTGCCATCAGTGACGCCGGGACAAGGGTTAGAGATACGCAGTATTTT	CAISDAGTRVRDTQYF
NA	TRBD1	TRBV29-1	TRBJ1-1	TGCAGCGCCCGCACAGGGGGCACTGAAGCTTTCTTT	CSARTGGTEAFF
few	NA	TRBV6-5	TRBJ1-5	TGTGCCAGCAGTGCGGGACGGCGGTATCAGCCCCAGCATTTT	CASSAGRRYQPQHF
NA	TRBD2	TRBV6-1	TRBJ2-1	TGTGCCAGCAGTGTCCTCGCTTCAGGACTAGGTGGCAATGAGCAGTTCTTC	CASSVLASGLGGNEQFF
NA	NA	TRBV5-1	TRBJ1-2	TGCGCCAGCAGCGGGAGGACGGCCTATGGCTACACCTTC	CASSGRTAYGYTF
NA	NA	TRBV7-2	TRBJ2-3	TGTGCCAGCAGCTTAAACTCACCAGATACGCAGTATTTT	CASSLNSPDTQYF
NA	TRBD1	TRBV6-5	TRBJ1-1	TGTGCCAGCAGTAGACAGGGGGCAATCGCTGAAGCTTTCTTT	CASSRQGAIAEAFF
once	TRBD1	TRBV27	TRBJ1-6	TGTGCCAGCAGCAGGACAGGGAGGACCTATAATTCACCCCTCCACTTT	CASSRTGRTYNSPLHF
NA	TRBD1	TRBV29-1	TRBJ1-2	TGCAGCGTTGACGCGGACAGGGCCGCCGCCCTCTTC	CSVDADRAAALF
NA	TRBD2	TRBV7-2	TRBJ2-1	TGTGCCAGCAGCTGGACTAGCGGGGGGGCCGCTGAGCAGTTCTTC	CASSWTSGGAAEQFF
NA	TRBD1	TRBV5-8	TRBJ2-1	TGTGCCAGCAGCCGACCCCGGGACAGTCCTAACAATGAGCAGTTCTTC	CASSRPRDSPNNEQFF
NA	NA	TRBV27	TRBJ2-3	TGTGCCAGCAGTTCAGGACAGCTCTCAGCAGATACGCAGTATTTT	CASSSGQLSADTQYF
few	NA	TRBV7-8	TRBJ1-6	TGTGCCAGCAGCTTTCGTAATTCACCCCTCCACTTT	CASSFRNSPLHF
NA	TRBD1	TRBV6-5	TRBJ1-1	TGTGCCAGCAGCTACCAACAGGGGGCCTCAGGGACTGAAGCTTTCTTT	CASSYQQGASGTEAFF
few	TRBD1	TRBV28	TRBJ2-1	TGTGCCAGCAGTTTTTACTCCCACAGGGGCAGCTCCTACAATGAGCAGTTCTTC	CASSFYSHRGSSYNEQFF
NA	NA	TRBV28	TRBJ1-1	TGTGCCAGCACTACTGGGCCAGGGGTGAACACTGAAGCTTTCTTT	CASTTGPGVNTEAFF
NA	NA	TRBV5-6	TRBJ1-3	TGTGCCAGCAGCTTACGAGGGTCTGGAAACACCATATATTTT	CASSLRGSGNTIYF
few	TRBD1	TRBV7-9	TRBJ1-5	TGTGCCAGCAGCAAAGACAGGGCGGAGCGTCAGCCCCAGCATTTT	CASSKDRAERQPQHF